The table lists the clone carrying this T cell receptor (beta chain) with a few counts. Its antigen is not identified. The TCR beta cDNA libraries carried unique molecular identifiers. TCRdb passed the PCR reads through MiXCR, listing each CDR3 protein once. Among fewer than 850,000 distinct CDR3 sequences listed, roughly 30% were seen once. This specimen belongs to a study of post-analysis software for immune sequencing data. Whole-study findings and limits: Relative to controls, patients with multiple sclerosis showed significantly lower normalized Chao1 diversity. With TRBV5-6, TRBV5-1 and TRBV20-1 included, 4 to 6 TRBV segments were more frequent in patients than in controls.

This CDR3 comprises 15 residues. The V end lost 3 bases, the J end lost 5 bases, and 19 bases lay between the germline ends. Germline loops: CDR1 DFQATT, CDR2 SNEGSKA (reference sequence). Sample: blood. This sequence was found in a girl between 5 and 17 years old with multiple sclerosis. The rearrangement links TRBV20-1 to TRBJ2-5, with TRBD2 as a possible D gene (5 bases). The CDR3 loop reads CSASSQLLAGETQYF. DNA of the CDR3: TGCAGTGCTAGTTCCCAGTTGCTAGCCGGGGAGACCCAGTACTTC.